What follows are 16 T cell receptor beta chains derived from one specimen sequenced in a study of T cells in narcolepsy. The repertoire was sequenced with immunoSEQ multiplex PCR; TCRdb's copy has only in-frame clones and lacks some. This table holds tens of thousands of clones, 75% to 90% found once. What was sequenced was CD45RA- memory CD4+ T cells from PBMCs. The receptors come from a human donor with narcolepsy.

By sample fraction, this clone is medium-sized. The V and J genes are TRBV28 and TRBJ1-3, with 7 bases aligning to TRBD1. The CDR3 spans 12 residues. Losses at the gene ends were 6 bases for V and 7 bases for J; bases not matched to a gene: 3. Germline CDR1 reads MDHEN; CDR2 reads SYDVKM. The CDR3: CASSSQGNTIYF. Here the CDR3 DNA reads TGTGCCAGCAGCTCACAGGGGAACACCATATATTTT.

The genes are TRBV28 and TRBJ2-7, with 7 bases identical to TRBD2. The trim removed 6 bases at V and 6 bases at J, leaving 11 bases unmatched. Germline loops: CDR1 MDHEN, CDR2 SYDVKM. This CDR3 has 14 amino acids. In DNA, the CDR3 is TGTGCCAGCAGCCGGGACTCGGGAGGTGGCGAGCAGTACTTC. Amino acid sequence: CASSRDSGGGEQYF.

The chain recombines TRBV7-9 with TRBJ2-7; D remains ambiguous. This CDR3 is built from 16 residues. V shed 0 bases and J shed 2 bases, with 14 bases lying between them. CDR1 is SEHNR and CDR2 is FQNEAQ in the germline V gene (reference sequence). Here the CDR3 reads CASSLALSRPTYEQYF. CDR3 nucleotide sequence: TGTGCCAGCAGCTTAGCGCTTTCCAGGCCCACCTACGAGCAGTACTTC.

Here the CDR3 DNA reads TGCGCCAGCAACCTGACCCCTGGGGGCACTAACTATGGCTACACCTTC. It is translated as CASNLTPGGTNYGYTF. The V call is TRBV5-1, the J call TRBJ1-2; D possibly corresponds to TRBD1 (6 bases). CDR3 length equals 16 residues. With 6 bases removed from V and 0 bases from J, the gap between germline ends came to 18 bases. Germline-derived CDR1 and CDR2 are SGHRS and YFSETQ.

The gene calls are TRBV11-2 and TRBJ1-1; 11 nucleotides match TRBD1. The V and J ends lost 1 base and 4 bases, in that order; junction bases with no gene match: 2. This CDR3 is built from 15 residues. Germline CDR1 and CDR2: SGHAT and FQNNGV. The CDR3 is CASSLGTGGGTEAFF. The CDR3 DNA reads TGTGCCAGCAGCTTAGGGACAGGGGGCGGCACTGAAGCTTTCTTT.

The chain recombines TRBV7-3 with TRBJ1-1; 7 positions agree with TRBD1. Germline V CDR1 and CDR2: SGHTA, FQGTGA. This CDR3 region has 14 residues. V lost 5 bases, J lost 4 bases, and 7 bases stayed unmatched. The CDR3 DNA sequence: TGTGCCAGCAGCCCCAACAGGGGACCCACTGAAGCTTTCTTT. Translated, it gives CASSPNRGPTEAFF.

V gene TRBV11-1 combines with J gene TRBJ2-7; D remains ambiguous. V was pared by 3 bases and J by 2 bases, with 5 bases between. The CDR3 is 12 residues long. Per germline, CDR1 SGHAT and CDR2 FQDESV (reference sequence). The CDR3 is CASSLETYEQYF. The CDR3 nucleotides read TGTGCCAGCAGCTTGGAGACCTACGAGCAGTACTTC. Drawing the rest from reference TRBV11-1 and TRBJ2-7, the complete variable domain is EAEVAQSPRYKITEKSQAVAFWCDPISGHATLYWYRQILGQGPELLVQFQDESVVDDSQLPKDRFSAERLKGVDSTLKIQPAELGDSAMYLCASSLETYEQYFGPGTRLTVT.

The chain employs TRBV6-5 and TRBJ1-2, with D unresolved. V was shortened by 0 bases and J by 3 bases, with 8 bases between the two germline ends. The CDR3 has 14 residues. Germline assignment: CDR1 MNHEY and CDR2 SVGAGI. CDR3 nucleotides: TGTGCCAGCAGTTACTCAGCAGGCGACTATGGCTACACCTTC. This codes for CASSYSAGDYGYTF.

This sequence joins TRBV15 and TRBJ2-1; 9 nucleotides line up with TRBD2. The CDR3 consists of 16 residues. V lost 4 bases, J lost 1 base, and 5 bases stayed unmatched. Germline loops: CDR1 LNHNV, CDR2 YYDKDF (reference sequence). Here the CDR3 DNA reads TGTGCCACCAGCACCTGGACTAGCGCTTCCTACAATGAGCAGTTCTTC. Residues: CATSTWTSASYNEQFF.

The rearrangement links TRBV29-1 to TRBJ1-2; weak D call: TRBD1 (6 bases). This CDR3 contains 11 residues. CDR1 and CDR2 from the germline V gene are SQVTM and ANQGSEA. V lost 1 base and J 7 bases, leaving 7 bases between the germline ends. CDR3 in DNA: TGCAGCGTTGAAGTGACAGGTGGCTACACCTTC. Protein product: CSVEVTGGYTF.

J is TRBJ1-1 and V is TRBV5-1; TRBD1 aligns across 11 bases. Losses at the gene ends were 2 bases for V and 6 bases for J; bases not matched to a gene: 6. Looked up from germline, CDR1 is SGHRS and CDR2 is YFSETQ. The CDR3 sequence is 15 residues long. This CDR3 is CASSFQGQGGPEAFF. In DNA form, the CDR3 reads TGCGCCAGCAGCTTCCAGGGACAGGGGGGTCCTGAAGCTTTCTTT. The variable domain in full, completed from reference TRBV5-1 and TRBJ1-1, reads KAGVTQTPRYLIKTRGQQVTLSCSPISGHRSVSWYQQTPGQGLQFLFEYFSETQRNKGNFPGRFSGRQFSNSRSEMNVSTLELGDSALYLCASSFQGQGGPEAFFGQGTRLTVV.

The rearrangement uses TRBV18 and TRBJ2-5, with 8 bases matching TRBD1. Germline lookup yields CDR1 KGHSH and CDR2 LQKENI. CDR3 length equals 15 residues. Germline trimming cut 4 bases from V and 1 base from J; bases unmatched to any gene: 5. The chain's CDR3 is CASSHGQGSQETQYF. The CDR3 DNA follows: TGTGCCAGCTCACACGGACAGGGCAGCCAAGAGACCCAGTACTTC.

The gene calls are TRBV19 and TRBJ2-3, with 9 bases identical to TRBD2. Per germline, CDR1 LNHDA and CDR2 SQIVND (reference sequence). This CDR3 is built from 17 residues. Trimming removed 4 bases from V and 2 bases from J; junction bases left unmatched: 10. In nucleotides, the CDR3 is TGTGCCAGTAGTAAGGGGGCGGGAGGGATAATCACAGATACGCAGTATTTT. Translating gives CASSKGAGGIITDTQYF. The full variable domain, with the rest looked up from reference TRBV19 and TRBJ2-3, is DGGITQSPKYLFRKEGQNVTLSCEQNLNHDAMYWYRQDPGQGLRLIYYSQIVNDFQKGDIAEGYSVSREKKESFPLTVTSAQKNPTAFYLCASSKGAGGIITDTQYFGPGTRLTVL.

Only one count was recorded for this clone. The chain couples TRBV28 to TRBJ2-2, with D hard to call. The CDR3 loop spans 16 amino acids. Germline V gives CDR1 MDHEN, CDR2 SYDVKM. V was pared by 2 bases and J by 7 bases, with 17 bases between. Here the CDR3 DNA reads TGTGCCAGCAGTTTAAAGCGCCAAGGAGTTAACGGGGAGCTGTTTTTT. Amino acid sequence: CASSLKRQGVNGELFF.

V gene TRBV19 combines with J gene TRBJ2-2, with D possibly being TRBD2 (6 bases). This CDR3 is built from 16 residues. Trimming pared 3 bases from V and 0 bases from J, leaving 11 bases between. CDR1 is LNHDA, CDR2 SQIVND, per germline (reference sequence). CDR3: CASSIRDSTNTGELFF. Written as DNA, the CDR3 is TGTGCCAGTAGTATCCGGGACTCTACGAACACCGGGGAGCTGTTTTTT.

The chain combines TRBV5-1 with TRBJ1-2, with D possibly matching TRBD1 (6 bases). Trimming cost V 1 base and J 6 bases, with 7 bases left between them. The germline V gene has CDR1 SGHRS and CDR2 YFSETQ. This CDR3 has 12 amino acids. CDR3 region: CASSLQGNGYTF. DNA of the CDR3: TGCGCCAGCAGCTTGCAGGGGAATGGCTACACCTTC.